This T cell receptor (beta chain) was documented in a study of regulatory T cells in long-lasting Graves disease. Findings and caveats of the study: New patients shared about a thousand public clonotypes, fewer than the 2,500 to 3,500 shared by persistent patients.

This clonotype was seen repeatedly, ten times or more. Its antigen is still unknown. Documented time point: newly diagnosed GD, antithyroid drugs for less than 3 months. The TCR library was prepared using RNA isolated from PBMCs. Library construction for TCR beta used iRepertoire HTBI primers and Arm-PCR of CDR3 regions. TCRdb re-called the multiplex PCR reads with MiXCR, one entry per CDR3 protein. This sample has 360,000 or so distinct CDR3 sequences, with roughly 10% found just once. V shed 1 base and J shed 4 bases, with 10 bases lying between them. The germline V gene encodes CDR1 DFQATT and CDR2 SNEGSKA (reference sequence). The CDR3 is 13 residues long. The same sample was also studied in work on T cells in Graves' hyperthyroidism and ophthalmopathy. Per that paper: Lactation, pregnancy, other autoimmune disease or uncontrolled infection led to exclusion of patients.

The receptor's source is a woman aged 18 to 35 with Graves disease. The source was peripheral blood mononuclear cells (PBMCs), collected at new diagnosis, from a patient treated with antithyroid drugs. This sequence joins TRBV20-1 and TRBJ1-2, with D hard to call. CDR3 region: CSARGGVRYGYTF. The CDR3 DNA follows: TGCAGTGCTAGAGGGGGAGTCCGCTATGGCTACACCTTC.